One sample yielded the 10 T cell receptor beta chains listed below, sequenced in a study of blood T cell repertoires in COVID-19. Repertoires were generated with immunoSEQ multiplex PCR, while TCRdb's copy carries only in-frame clones and drops some. The sample yields fewer than 120,000 clones, 82% seen once. Input material: peripheral blood. These TCRs come from a woman aged 55-69 years with acute or convalescent COVID-19.

This chain connects TRBV5-6 to TRBJ2-1; 12 bases match TRBD2. The CDR3 extends over 18 amino acids. Germline CDR1 reads SGHDT; CDR2 reads YYEEEE. V lost 4 bases and J lost 0; bases outside the gene matches: 8. For the CDR3, the DNA is TGTGCCAGCAGCCCTACTAGCGGGGGGTTCAGCTCCTACAATGAGCAGTTCTTC. This encodes CASSPTSGGFSSYNEQFF.

The V and J genes are TRBV30 and TRBJ1-1, with unresolved D. This CDR3 has 11 residues. Germline CDR1 is GTSNPN and CDR2 is SVGIG (reference sequence). V shed 2 bases and J shed 7 bases, with 8 bases lying between them. The DNA of the CDR3 is TGTGCCTGGAGTCGGCGGGTTGAAGCTTTCTTT. Translation: CAWSRRVEAFF. Full variable domain (remainder filled in from reference TRBV30 and TRBJ1-1): SQTIHQWPATLVQPVGSPLSLECTVEGTSNPNLYWYRQAAGRGLQLLFYSVGIGQISSEVPQNLSASRPQDRQFILSSKKLLLSDSGFYLCAWSRRVEAFFGQGTRLTVV.

The chain carries TRBV6-1 and TRBJ2-1; 7 nucleotides line up with TRBD2. CDR1 is MNHNS, CDR2 SASEGT, per germline. CDR3 length: 16 residues. V lost 1 base to trimming and J lost 4 bases; unmatched junction nucleotides: 7. CDR3 residues: CASSEGGWGGYNEQFF. The DNA of the CDR3 is TGTGCCAGCAGTGAAGGCGGATGGGGGGGATACAATGAGCAGTTCTTC.

The V and J genes are TRBV6-2 or TRBV6-3 and TRBJ1-2; D may be TRBD1 (6 bases). The germline CDR1 and CDR2 sequences are MNHEY and SVGEGT. This CDR3 contains 14 residues. Trimming removed 6 bases from V and 6 bases from J, with 17 bases in between. CDR3: CASSSQGRTHGYTF. The CDR3 DNA is TGTGCCAGCAGCTCCCAGGGGCGGACCCATGGCTACACCTTC.

The chain couples TRBV18 to TRBJ2-6; tentative D call: TRBD1 (5 bases). The V end lost 6 bases, the J end lost 1 base, and 10 bases lay between the germline ends. The germline gives CDR1 KGHSH, CDR2 LQKENI. CDR3 length equals 15 residues. CDR3 residues: CASSLQVSGANVLTF. The CDR3 nucleotides read TGTGCCAGCTCGCTACAGGTGTCTGGGGCCAACGTCCTGACTTTC. The complete variable domain, with remaining parts taken from reference TRBV18 and TRBJ2-6, reads NAGVMQNPRHLVRRRGQEARLRCSPMKGHSHVYWYRQLPEEGLKFMVYLQKENIIDESGMPKERFSAEFPKEGPSILRIQQVVRGDSAAYFCASSLQVSGANVLTFGAGSRLTVL.

About this clone: At the DNA level, this CDR3 is encoded by other sequences in the same sample as well. The V and J genes are TRBV18 and TRBJ1-5, with unresolved D. The CDR3 loop spans 13 amino acids. The V end was cut by 2 bases, the J end by 6 bases, with 8 bases between. In germline, CDR1 is KGHSH, CDR2 LQKENI. Here the CDR3 DNA reads TGTGCCAGCTCACCAGGGGAGGGTCAGCCCCAGCATTTT. Protein product: CASSPGEGQPQHF.

CDR3 residues: CASSQVGGASPLHF. The DNA for the CDR3 is TGTGCCAGCAGCCAAGTCGGCGGGGCCTCACCCCTCCACTTT. The chain employs TRBV3-1 (or the pseudogene TRBV3-2) and TRBJ1-6; a possible D gene is TRBD1 (5 bases). The ends were cut back, 1 base at V and 10 bases at J, with 11 bases in the middle. Per germline, CDR1 LGHDT and CDR2 YNNKEL (reference sequence). The CDR3 totals 14 residues.

The V call is TRBV4-2, the J call TRBJ1-5; TRBD1 matches 10 bases. The CDR3 spans 16 residues. Trimming removed 0 bases from V and 4 bases from J; junction bases left unmatched: 3. In germline, CDR1 is LGHNA, CDR2 YNFKEQ. The CDR3 here is CASSQDGQGGNQPQHF. The CDR3 DNA sequence: TGTGCCAGCAGCCAAGACGGACAGGGGGGAAATCAGCCCCAGCATTTT.

V usage is TRBV20-1 and J usage is TRBJ2-5; D gene ambiguous. This CDR3 contains 13 residues. Germline CDR1 reads DFQATT; CDR2 reads SNEGSKA (reference sequence). The V end was cut by 3 bases, the J end by 1 base, with 9 bases between. The CDR3 DNA reads TGCAGTGCTAGTCTGTGGAGCCAAGAGACCCAGTACTTC. It is translated as CSASLWSQETQYF.

This clone showed up just a few times. The chain links TRBV19 to TRBJ1-6; 7 bases line up with TRBD1. V lost 3 bases and J lost 0; bases outside the gene matches: 5. CDR1 is LNHDA and CDR2 is SQIVND in the germline V gene (reference sequence). The length of the CDR3 is 17 residues. This CDR3 reads CASSITGVSSYNSPLHF. DNA of the CDR3: TGTGCCAGTAGTATTACAGGGGTGAGCTCCTATAATTCACCCCTCCACTTT.